This T cell receptor (beta chain) was recorded in a study of T cell responses to AZD1222 COVID-19 vaccine. Study-wide findings and caveats: Repertoire sampling was restricted to post-peak T cell response timepoints. A mostly white British donor set with more females was recruited, and clonal diversity was possibly underestimated.

The assay was immunoSEQ multiplex PCR, and TCRdb's table has in-frame clones only and misses some. In the table there are 150,000 to 200,000 clones, 90% of which are singletons. Germline V gene lookup returns CDR1 MNHEY and CDR2 SMNVEV (reference sequence). V gave up 6 bases and J gave up 5 bases, with 16 bases separating them. This CDR3 contains 14 residues. A remark on this clone: Its antigen is still unknown.

The sequenced sample was peripheral blood, obtained on day 0 of AZD1222 vaccination. This clonotype originated in an adult in good health. The chain is built from TRBV27 and TRBJ2-5, with a tentative D call TRBD1 (6 bases). This chain's CDR3 is CASSPSGDWETQYF. CDR3 bases: TGTGCCAGCAGCCCGTCAGGGGATTGGGAGACCCAGTACTTC.